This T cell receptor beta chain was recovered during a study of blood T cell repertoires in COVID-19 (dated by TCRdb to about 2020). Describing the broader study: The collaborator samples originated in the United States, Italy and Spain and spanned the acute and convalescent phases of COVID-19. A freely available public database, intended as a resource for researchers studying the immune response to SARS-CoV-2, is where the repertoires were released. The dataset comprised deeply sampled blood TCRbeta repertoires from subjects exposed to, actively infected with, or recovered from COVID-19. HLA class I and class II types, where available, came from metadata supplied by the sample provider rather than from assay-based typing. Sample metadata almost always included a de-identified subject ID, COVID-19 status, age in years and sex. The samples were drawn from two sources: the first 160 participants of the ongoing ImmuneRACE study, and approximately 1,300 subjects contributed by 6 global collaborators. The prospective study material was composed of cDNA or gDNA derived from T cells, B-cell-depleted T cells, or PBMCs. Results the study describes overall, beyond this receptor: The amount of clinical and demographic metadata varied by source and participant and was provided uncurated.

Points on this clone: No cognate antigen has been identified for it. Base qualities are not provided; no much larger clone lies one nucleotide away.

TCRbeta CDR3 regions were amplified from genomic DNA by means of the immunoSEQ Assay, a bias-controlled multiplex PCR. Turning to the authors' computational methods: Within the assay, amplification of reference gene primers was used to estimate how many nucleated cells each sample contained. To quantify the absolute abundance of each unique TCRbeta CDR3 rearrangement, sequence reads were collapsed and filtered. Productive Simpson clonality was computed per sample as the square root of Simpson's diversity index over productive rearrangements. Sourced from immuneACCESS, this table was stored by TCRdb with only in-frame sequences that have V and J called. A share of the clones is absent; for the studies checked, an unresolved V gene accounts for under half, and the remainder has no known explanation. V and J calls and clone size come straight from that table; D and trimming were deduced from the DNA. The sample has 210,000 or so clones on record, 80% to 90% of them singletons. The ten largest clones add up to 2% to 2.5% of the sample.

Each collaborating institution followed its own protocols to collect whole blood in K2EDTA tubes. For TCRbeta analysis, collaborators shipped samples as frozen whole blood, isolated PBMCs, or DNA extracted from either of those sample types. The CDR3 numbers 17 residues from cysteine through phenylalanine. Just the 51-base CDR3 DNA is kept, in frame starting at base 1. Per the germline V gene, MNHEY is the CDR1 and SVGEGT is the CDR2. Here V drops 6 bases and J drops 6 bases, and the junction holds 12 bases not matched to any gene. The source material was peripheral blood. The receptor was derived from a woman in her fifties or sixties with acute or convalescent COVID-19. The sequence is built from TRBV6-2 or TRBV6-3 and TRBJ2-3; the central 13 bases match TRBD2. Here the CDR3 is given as CASSPGLAGDVGDTQYF. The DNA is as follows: TGTGCCAGCAGCCCTGGACTAGCGGGAGATGTCGGCGATACGCAGTATTTT.